This entry concerns a single T cell receptor beta chain. The target antigen is unknown. This sample stems from a study of cytotoxic CD8 clonotypes in ibrutinib-treated CLL. General study points: Public clonotypes were seen rarely and were contracted or stable on treatment.

There are 16 residues in the CDR3. The V gene's germline CDR1 is GTSNPN and CDR2 SVGIG (reference sequence). With V trimmed by 2 bases and J by 8 bases, 14 bases remained unmatched. The planned depth of sequencing spanned 1 in 200,000 to 1 in 1 million T cells. Assay used: immunoSEQ multiplex PCR; TCRdb lists only in-frame clones, some missing. The table records hundreds of thousands of clones, more than 65% of them present only once. TCR beta libraries used about 2.2 micrograms of genomic DNA from cryopreserved PBMCs. The sequencing here drew on PBMCs, taken before ibrutinib treatment. The receptor comes from a human donor with chronic lymphocytic leukemia. This chain uses TRBV30 with TRBJ2-1; 8 bases fit TRBD1. The CDR3 DNA sequence: TGTGCCTGGAGTAGTATCCGGACAGGGAGAAATGATGAGCAGTTCTTC. Its protein is CAWSSIRTGRNDEQFF.